Sequencing of this T cell receptor (beta chain) was carried out in a study of shared clonotypes between healthy human individuals. Study-wide results and limits: Estimated richness values were generally larger in naive subsets than in memory subsets.

V trimming: 5 bases; J trimming: 5 bases; junction bases outside the gene matches: 13. This CDR3 has 19 residues. Germline V CDR1 and CDR2: SGHAT, FQNNGV. Comments on this clone: Its antigen remains unidentified.

Each PCR replicate from the sorted subsets contained around 0.2 ug DNA, which is tens of thousands of T cell genomes. TCRdb keeps only in-frame clones here, not all; method: immunoSEQ multiplex PCR. Among roughly 810,000 clones listed, about 96% were seen once. Naive CD8 cells lacked CD45RO, underwent positive selection for CCR7 and left out terminally differentiated effector memory CD45RA+ cells. The chain joins TRBV11-2 to TRBJ2-2; TRBD2 matches at 14 bases. The sequencing sample was made of naive CD8+ T cells sorted from blood. This TCR came from a man aged 30-40 years in good health. The CDR3 spells CASSHPGLAGDGRTGELFF. The CDR3 region has the DNA TGTGCCAGCAGCCACCCGGGACTAGCGGGAGACGGACGGACCGGGGAGCTGTTTTTT.